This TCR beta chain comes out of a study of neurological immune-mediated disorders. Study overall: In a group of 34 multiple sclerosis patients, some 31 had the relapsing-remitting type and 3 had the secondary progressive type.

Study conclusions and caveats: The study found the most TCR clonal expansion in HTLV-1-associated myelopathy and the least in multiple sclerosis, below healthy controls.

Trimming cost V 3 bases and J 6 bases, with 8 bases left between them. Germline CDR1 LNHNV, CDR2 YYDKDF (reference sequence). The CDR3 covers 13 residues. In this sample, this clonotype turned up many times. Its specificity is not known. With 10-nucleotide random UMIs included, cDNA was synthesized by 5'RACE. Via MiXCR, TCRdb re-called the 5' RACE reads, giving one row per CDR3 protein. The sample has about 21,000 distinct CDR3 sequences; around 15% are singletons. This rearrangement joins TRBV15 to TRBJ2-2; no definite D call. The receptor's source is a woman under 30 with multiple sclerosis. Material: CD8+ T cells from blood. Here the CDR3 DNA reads TGTGCCACCAGCAGTCACCTCGCCGGGGAGCTGTTTTTT. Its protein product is CATSSHLAGELFF.